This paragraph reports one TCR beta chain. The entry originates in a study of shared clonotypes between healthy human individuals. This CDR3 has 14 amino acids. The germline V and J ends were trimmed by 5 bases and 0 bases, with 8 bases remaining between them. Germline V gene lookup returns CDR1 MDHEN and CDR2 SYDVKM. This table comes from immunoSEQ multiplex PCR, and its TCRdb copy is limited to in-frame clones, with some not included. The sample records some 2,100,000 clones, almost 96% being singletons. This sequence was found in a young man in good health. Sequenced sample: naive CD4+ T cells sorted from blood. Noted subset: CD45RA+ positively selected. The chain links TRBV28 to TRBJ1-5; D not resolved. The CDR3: CASSGSSSNQPQHF. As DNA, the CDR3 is TGTGCCAGCAGTGGGAGCAGTAGCAATCAGCCCCAGCATTTT.